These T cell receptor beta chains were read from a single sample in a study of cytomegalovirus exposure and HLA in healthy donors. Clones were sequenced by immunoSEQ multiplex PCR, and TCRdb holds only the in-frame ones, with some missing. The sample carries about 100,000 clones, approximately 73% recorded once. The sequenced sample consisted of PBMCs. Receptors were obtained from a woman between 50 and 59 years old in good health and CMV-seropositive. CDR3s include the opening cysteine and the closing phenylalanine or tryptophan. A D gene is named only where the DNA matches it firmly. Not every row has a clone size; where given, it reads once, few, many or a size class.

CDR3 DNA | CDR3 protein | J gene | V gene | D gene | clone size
TGTTCCGGCCTACGGGACAATGAGCAGTTCTTC | CSGLRDNEQFF | TRBJ2-1 | TRBV7-9 | . | .
TGCAGCGCAGTCGAACACACTAACTATGGCTACACCTTC | CSAVEHTNYGYTF | TRBJ1-2 | TRBV29-1 | . | .
TGTGCCAGCAGCTTAGATCGGCAGGGCCTAAGCTACGAGCAGCACTTC | CASSLDRQGLSYEQHF | TRBJ2-7 | TRBV11-2 | . | .
TGTGCCAGCCTGCCCGGGACAGGGGGGGCCTACGAGCAGTACTTC | CASLPGTGGAYEQYF | TRBJ2-7 | TRBV27 | TRBD1 | few
TGTGCCAGCAGCTTCCTGACTAGCGGGAGGGCCAACGAGCAGTACTTC | CASSFLTSGRANEQYF | TRBJ2-7 | TRBV7-3 | TRBD2 | .
TGCGCCAGCAGCTTGGAGCAGGGTAGCATGAATGAGCAGTTCTTC | CASSLEQGSMNEQFF | TRBJ2-1 | TRBV5-1 | . | .
TGCGCCAGCAGAGTTGCGGGGGGAGCCACAGATACGCAGTATTTT | CASRVAGGATDTQYF | TRBJ2-3 | TRBV5-1 | TRBD2 | .
TGCGCCAGCAGCCAAGATCAGGGGCGACAGGGGGCGAGAAGGGCCTATGGCTACACCTTC | CASSQDQGRQGARRAYGYTF | TRBJ1-2 | TRBV4-1 | TRBD1 | .
TGCGCCAGCAGCCAGGCAAGCGGGACTGCCTCCTACGAGCAGTACTTC | CASSQASGTASYEQYF | TRBJ2-7 | TRBV4-1 | TRBD2 | .
TGCGCCAGCTCCGGACAGGGTATTAAGTCTGAAGCTTTCTTT | CASSGQGIKSEAFF | TRBJ1-1 | TRBV5-1 | TRBD1 | .
TGTGCCAGCAGCGTAGAGGGTGGACAGGGGGCTGGTGGAAACACCATATATTTT | CASSVEGGQGAGGNTIYF | TRBJ1-3 | TRBV9 | TRBD1 | .
TGTGCCAGCAGCCAAGGATCTAGCGGGGGGCCTCCCCTCCAAGAGACCCAGTACTTC | CASSQGSSGGPPLQETQYF | TRBJ2-5 | TRBV4-2 | TRBD2 | .
TGTGCCAGCAGCATTGGACAGGGCAACTACGAGCAGTACTTC | CASSIGQGNYEQYF | TRBJ2-7 | TRBV7-6 | TRBD1 | .
TGTGCCAATAGGGAGGCTTTGAACACTGAAGCTTTCTTT | CANREALNTEAFF | TRBJ1-1 | TRBV21-1 | . | .
TGTGCCAGCAGCTGGGGGGCGACTAGCAGGAGCACAGATACGCAGTATTTT | CASSWGATSRSTDTQYF | TRBJ2-3 | TRBV5-6 | . | once